The rows below give T cell receptor beta chains drawn from one sample of a study of blood T cells in healthy people across ages. A single record per CDR3 protein comes from TCRdb applying MiXCR to the 5' RACE reads. The sample comprises 650,000 to 1,000,000 distinct CDR3 sequences, roughly 46% of which are singletons, and approximately 18% rests with the top ten. The sample taken for sequencing was blood. The receptors here all came from a man older than 75 in good health. CDR3s include the opening cysteine and the closing phenylalanine or tryptophan. Clone size is shown for a subset of rows, as once, few, many or a class of expanded clone.

cdr3_length | v_call | clone_size | cdr3_aa
15 | TRBV6-6 | - | CASSSGLNGRGGYTF
15 | TRBV7-2 | few | CASSVNRGPDYEQYF
17 | TRBV11-1 | - | CASSLLASGRAPREQFF
14 | TRBV20-1 | - | CSASGGTENQPQHF
13 | TRBV29-1 | few | CSSDGQGVTEAFF
13 | TRBV2 | - | CASSPQRTSPLFF
14 | TRBV6-2/TRBV6-3 | - | CASSFPALTTEAFF
15 | TRBV7-2 | few | CASSLASTSTDTQYF
14 | TRBV5-1 | - | CASSLIVGSSEQYF
15 | TRBV27 | few | CASSLHLAGAYEQYF
17 | TRBV24-1 | few | CATSDPSGRERTGELFF
13 | TRBV6-5 | - | CATLDRGLIEQYF
13 | TRBV7-3 | few | CASSLTPSPEQYF
13 | TRBV19 | - | CASSIASSYEQYF
13 | TRBV5-1 | - | CASSIDGNTEAFF
15 | TRBV7-9 | - | CASSLDYRTLYEQYF
13 | TRBV7-2 | once | CASSSQAYNEQYF
15 | TRBV28 | - | CASSSPTGKSYEQYF
16 | TRBV5-1 | - | CASSRGTRVVHNEQFF
15 | TRBV25-1 | - | CASSDTRVVDYEQYF
15 | TRBV7-2 | few | CASSLASGQIYEQYF
16 | TRBV7-8 | - | CASIPSRTSGAYEQYF
13 | TRBV29-1 | few | CSGGDRNSYEQYF
15 | TRBV11-2 | few | CASRLSGARTDTQYF
15 | TRBV5-6 | - | CASSSIGQGQETQYF
12 | TRBV6-5 | - | CASSYRGNEQFF
15 | TRBV12-3/TRBV12-4 | - | CASSSGTSGTREQFF
15 | TRBV3-1 | - | CVSSQGSGRTGELFF
17 | TRBV11-2 | - | CASSLDFATLYGETQYF
16 | TRBV5-1 | - | CASSFTSGSAYNEQYF
12 | TRBV20-1 | - | CSATPGTYEQYF
14 | TRBV20-1 | once | CSAREGQGINEQFF
15 | TRBV12-3/TRBV12-4 | - | CASSLRTGLTDTQYF